Listed here are 10 T cell receptor beta chains from one sample, sequenced in a study of radiotherapy plus CTLA-4 blockade in lung cancer. Sequenced by immunoSEQ multiplex PCR; TCRdb stores in-frame clones only, minus some. The profile shows more than 80,000 clones, more than 75% of them singletons. The material was peripheral blood, obtained from a patient treated with radiotherapy plus ipilimumab. The source of these receptors is a human donor with non-small cell lung cancer that progressed on radiotherapy plus ipilimumab. Some clones in this sample may be carry-over from other donors' samples.

The J gene is TRBJ1-2, the V gene TRBV5-6; TRBD1 matches at 7 bases. The V gene's germline CDR1 is SGHDT and CDR2 YYEEEE. CDR3 size: 14 residues. Trimming at V came to 0 bases and at J to 2 bases, leaving 1 base not matched to a gene. In DNA form, the CDR3 reads TGTGCCAGCAGCTTGGTGGGACAGAACTATGGCTACACCTTC. This sequence encodes CASSLVGQNYGYTF.

The sample holds a few counts of this clone. The V gene is TRBV6-6, the J gene TRBJ1-4; no firm D call. V was pared by 6 bases and J by 0 bases, with 11 bases between. The germline V gene has CDR1 MNHNY and CDR2 SVGAGI (reference sequence). This CDR3 has 15 amino acids. In DNA, the CDR3 is TGTGCCAGCAGCCCCAGGACTGCAACTAATGAAAAACTGTTTTTT. Amino acids: CASSPRTATNEKLFF.

The chain recombines TRBV18 with TRBJ2-7; D is possibly TRBD1 (8 bases). Germline values: CDR1 KGHSH, CDR2 LQKENI. Trimming pared 6 bases from V and 6 bases from J, leaving 12 bases between. The length of the CDR3 is 12 residues. CDR3: CASSYRGGEQYF. In DNA form, the CDR3 reads TGTGCCAGCTCGTACAGGGGGGGCGAGCAGTACTTC.

The rearrangement links TRBV5-4 to TRBJ2-3; no clear D gene. V gave up 0 bases and J gave up 3 bases, with 5 bases separating them. Germline assignment: CDR1 SGHNT and CDR2 YYREEE (reference sequence). CDR3 length equals 13 residues. CDR3 sequence reads: CASSLVTTDTQYF. CDR3 nucleotides: TGTGCCAGCAGCTTGGTAACAACAGATACGCAGTATTTT.

V is TRBV6-1 and J is TRBJ1-5, with D possibly TRBD1 on 5 matching bases. The V gene lost 6 bases and the J gene lost 6 bases, with 18 bases spanning the gap. CDR1 and CDR2 from the germline V gene are MNHNS and SASEGT. This CDR3 region has 15 residues. The CDR3 reads CASRGMRGLSQPQHF. CDR3 DNA: TGTGCCAGCAGGGGGATGAGGGGCTTGAGTCAGCCCCAGCATTTT.

This sequence joins TRBV15 and TRBJ1-3; D gene unclear. Trimming removed 1 base from V and 2 bases from J, with 15 bases in between. CDR3 length: 17 residues. Germline lookup yields CDR1 LNHNV and CDR2 YYDKDF (reference sequence). Here the CDR3 DNA reads TGTGCCACCAGCAGAGCGGATTCTTTAGGGCCTGGAAACACCATATATTTT. Its translation is CATSRADSLGPGNTIYF.

The V call is TRBV4-3, the J call TRBJ2-1, with 14 bases matching TRBD2. The V segment lost 1 base and the J segment 8 bases; nucleotides outside the gene matches: 4. The CDR3 sequence is 16 residues long. From germline, CDR1 is LGHNA and CDR2 YSLEER. CDR3 bases: TGCGCCAGCAGCCAAGCTGGACTAGCGGGGGGAGATGAGCAGTTCTTC. The encoded protein is CASSQAGLAGGDEQFF.

V is TRBV7-2 and J is TRBJ1-6; tentative D call: TRBD1 (6 bases). Germline lookup yields CDR1 SGHTA and CDR2 FQGNSA. The CDR3 is 15 amino acids. The ends were cut back, 2 bases at V and 9 bases at J, with 14 bases in the middle. CDR3 coding DNA: TGTGCCAGCAGCTTATTTGGGACATATTTTTCACCCCTCCACTTT. Translation gives CASSLFGTYFSPLHF.

This sequence joins TRBV6-1 and TRBJ2-7, with D unresolved. The CDR3 covers 12 residues. Germline CDR1 reads MNHNS; CDR2 reads SASEGT. V was cut by 1 base and J by 4 bases, with 5 bases left in between. In nucleotides, the CDR3 is TGTGCCAGCAGTGAAGTTGCATACGAGCAGTACTTC. It translates to CASSEVAYEQYF.

The chain is built from TRBV4-1 and TRBJ1-2, with TRBD1 matching 10 bases. The germline V gene encodes CDR1 MGHRA and CDR2 YSYEKL. The CDR3 consists of 16 residues. V lost 4 bases to trimming and J lost 4 bases; unmatched junction nucleotides: 9. DNA of the CDR3: TGCGCCAGCAGCCCAGAAGAGGGGACAGGGGTCTATGGCTACACCTTC. Its translation is CASSPEEGTGVYGYTF.